This T cell receptor beta chain was recorded in a study of cytomegalovirus exposure and HLA in healthy donors. Findings of the study overall: It was around 160 TCR beta chains that were listed as cytomegalovirus-associated. In vitro testing confirmed a few CMV-associated chains as specific for CMV antigens.

This clone was recorded a few times. Its target is not known. The protocol was immunoSEQ multiplex PCR, while the TCRdb copy is restricted to in-frame clones and leaves out a portion. The sample has 59,000 or so clones; 75% to 90% are singletons. This sequence originates from a woman under 30 in good health and CMV-seronegative. Source material: PBMCs.

The CDR3 is CASSTTSGYANTGELFF. In nucleotides, the CDR3 is TGTGCCAGCAGCACCACGTCCGGTTACGCGAACACCGGGGAGCTGTTTTTT. This chain joins TRBV7-9 and TRBJ2-2; no clear D. Germline V lookup: CDR1 SEHNR, CDR2 FQNEAQ (reference sequence). V was clipped by 5 bases and J by 0 bases, with 16 bases between them. The CDR3 has 17 residues. The whole variable domain, filled in from reference TRBV7-9 and TRBJ2-2, reads DTGVSQNPRHKITKRGQNVTFRCDPISEHNRLYWYRQTLGQGPEFLTYFQNEAQLEKSRLLSDRFSAERPKGSFSTLEIQRTEQGDSAMYLCASSTTSGYANTGELFFGEGSRLTVL.